This paragraph covers one T cell receptor (beta chain) sequence. Its matching antigen is unknown. The PCR used 60 Vbeta and 13 Jbeta primers. Libraries were prepared by immunoSEQ multiplex PCR; TCRdb keeps only in-frame clonotypes and omits some of them. The table lists over 110,000 clones, 75% to 80% of them singletons, with roughly 5.6% in the top ten. The data are from a study of cytomegalovirus exposure and HLA in healthy donors. Study results and caveats: Common viral pathogens seemed, in a later analysis, to connect with several of the most significant clusters. It is likely that the observed cluster of highly shared sequence variants was a sequencing artifact.

The V and J ends lost 6 bases and 0 bases, in that order; junction bases with no gene match: 7. Germline values: CDR1 LNHDA, CDR2 SQIVND (reference sequence). This CDR3 is built from 15 residues. The chain combines TRBV19 with TRBJ1-2, with 7 bases fitting TRBD1. Sequencing input: PBMCs. This clonotype originated in a woman aged 35 to 49 in good health and CMV-seropositive. Written as DNA, the CDR3 is TGTGCCAGTAGAAACTCCGGGACAGCTAACTATGGCTACACCTTC. Translating gives CASRNSGTANYGYTF.